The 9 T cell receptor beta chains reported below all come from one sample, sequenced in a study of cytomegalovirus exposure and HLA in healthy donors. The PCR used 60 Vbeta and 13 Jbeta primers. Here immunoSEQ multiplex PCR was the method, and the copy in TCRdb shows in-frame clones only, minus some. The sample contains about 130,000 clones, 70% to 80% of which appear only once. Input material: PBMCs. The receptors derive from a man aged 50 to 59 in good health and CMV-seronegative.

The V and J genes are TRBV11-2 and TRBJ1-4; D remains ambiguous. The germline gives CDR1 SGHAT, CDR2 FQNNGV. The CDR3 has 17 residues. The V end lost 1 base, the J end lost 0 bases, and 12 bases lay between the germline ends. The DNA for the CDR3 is TGTGCCAGCAGCTTAGCTGGCAGAGGCGCAACTAATGAAAAACTGTTTTTT. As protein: CASSLAGRGATNEKLFF. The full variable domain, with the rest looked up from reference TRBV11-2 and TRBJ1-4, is EAGVAQSPRYKIIEKRQSVAFWCNPISGHATLYWYQQILGQGPKLLIQFQNNGVVDDSQLPKDRFSAERLKGVDSTLKIQPAKLEDSAVYLCASSLAGRGATNEKLFFGSGTQLSVL.

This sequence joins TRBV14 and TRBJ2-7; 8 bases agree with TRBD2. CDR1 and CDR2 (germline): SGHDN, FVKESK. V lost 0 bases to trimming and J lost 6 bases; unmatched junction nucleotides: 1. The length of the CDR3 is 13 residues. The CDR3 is CASSQDLAGEQYF. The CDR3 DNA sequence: TGTGCCAGCAGCCAAGATCTAGCGGGCGAGCAGTACTTC.

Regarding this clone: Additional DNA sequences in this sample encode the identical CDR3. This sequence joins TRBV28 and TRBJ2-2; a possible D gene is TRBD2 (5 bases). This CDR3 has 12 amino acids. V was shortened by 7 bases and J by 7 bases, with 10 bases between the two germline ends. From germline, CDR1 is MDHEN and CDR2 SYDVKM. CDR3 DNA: TGTGCCAGCACCACCGGGGTCGGGGAGCTGTTTTTT. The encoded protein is CASTTGVGELFF.

This chain's CDR3 is CASSQYLQGINEKLFF. The CDR3 nucleotides read TGCGCCAGCAGCCAATACCTACAGGGGATTAATGAAAAACTGTTTTTT. This sequence joins TRBV4-3 and TRBJ1-4; 7 bases match TRBD1. The CDR3 runs 16 residues. Germline-derived CDR1 and CDR2 are LGHNA and YSLEER. V lost 2 bases to trimming and J lost 4 bases; unmatched junction nucleotides: 7.

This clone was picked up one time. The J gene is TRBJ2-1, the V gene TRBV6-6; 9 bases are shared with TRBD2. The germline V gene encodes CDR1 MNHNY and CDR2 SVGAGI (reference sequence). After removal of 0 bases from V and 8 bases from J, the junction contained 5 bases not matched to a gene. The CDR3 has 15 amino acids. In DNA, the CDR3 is TGTGCCAGCAGTTACTCGGGCGGGAGGGCCGATGAGCAGTTCTTC. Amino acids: CASSYSGGRADEQFF.

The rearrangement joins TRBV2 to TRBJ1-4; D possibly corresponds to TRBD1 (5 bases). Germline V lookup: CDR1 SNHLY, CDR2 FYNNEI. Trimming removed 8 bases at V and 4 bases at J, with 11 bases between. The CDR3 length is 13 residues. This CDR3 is CASQQEHNEKLFF. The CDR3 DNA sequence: TGTGCCAGCCAACAGGAGCATAATGAAAAACTGTTTTTT.

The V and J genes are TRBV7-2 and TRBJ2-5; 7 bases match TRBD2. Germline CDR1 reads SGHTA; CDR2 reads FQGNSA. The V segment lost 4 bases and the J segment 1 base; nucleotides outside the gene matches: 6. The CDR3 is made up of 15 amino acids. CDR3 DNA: TGTGCCAGCAGCTCACTGGGGACTACCCAAGAGACCCAGTACTTC. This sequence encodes CASSSLGTTQETQYF.

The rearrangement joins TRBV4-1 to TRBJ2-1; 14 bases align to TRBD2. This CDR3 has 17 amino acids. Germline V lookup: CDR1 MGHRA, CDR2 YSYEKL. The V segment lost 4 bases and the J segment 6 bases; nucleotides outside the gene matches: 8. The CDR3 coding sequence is TGCGCCAGCAGCCTTTTCTCCGGGACTAGCGGGAGCAATGAGCAGTTCTTC. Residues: CASSLFSGTSGSNEQFF.

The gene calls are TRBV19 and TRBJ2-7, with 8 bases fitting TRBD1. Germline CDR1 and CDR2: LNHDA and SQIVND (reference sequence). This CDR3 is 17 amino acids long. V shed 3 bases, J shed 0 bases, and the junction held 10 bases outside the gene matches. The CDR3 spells CASSIGRQGWSSYEQYF. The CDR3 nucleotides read TGTGCCAGTAGTATTGGCCGACAGGGGTGGAGCTCCTACGAGCAGTACTTC.